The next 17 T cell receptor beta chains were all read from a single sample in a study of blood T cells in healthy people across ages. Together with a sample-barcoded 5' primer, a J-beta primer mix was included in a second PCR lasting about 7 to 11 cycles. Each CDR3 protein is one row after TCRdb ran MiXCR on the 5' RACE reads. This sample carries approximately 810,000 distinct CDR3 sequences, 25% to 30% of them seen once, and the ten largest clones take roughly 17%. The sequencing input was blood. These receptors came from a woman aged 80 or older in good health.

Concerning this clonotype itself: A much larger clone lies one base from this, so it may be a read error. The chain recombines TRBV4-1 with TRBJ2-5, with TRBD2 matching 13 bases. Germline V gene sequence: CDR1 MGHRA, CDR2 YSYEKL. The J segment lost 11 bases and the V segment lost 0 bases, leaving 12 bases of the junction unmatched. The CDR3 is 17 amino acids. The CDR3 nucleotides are TGCGCCAGCAGCCAAGATCAAACTAGCGGGGGGGCCCATGAGCAGTACTTC. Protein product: CASSQDQTSGGAHEQYF.

CDR3: CAHMTGFGVGELFF. In nucleotides, the CDR3 is TGTGCCCACATGACTGGGTTTGGTGTCGGGGAGCTGTTTTTT. The rearrangement links TRBV30 to TRBJ2-2, with D unclear. The CDR3 loop spans 14 amino acids. V lost 8 bases, J lost 7 bases, and 20 bases lay in between. Germline assignment: CDR1 GTSNPN and CDR2 SVGIG (reference sequence).

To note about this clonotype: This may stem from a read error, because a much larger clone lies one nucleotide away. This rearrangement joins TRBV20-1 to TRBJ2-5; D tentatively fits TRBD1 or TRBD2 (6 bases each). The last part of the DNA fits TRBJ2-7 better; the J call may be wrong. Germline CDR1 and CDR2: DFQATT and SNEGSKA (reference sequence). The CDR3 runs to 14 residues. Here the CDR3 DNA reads TGCAGTGCTAGTAACCCATCGGGGGCCTGCGAGCAGTACTTC. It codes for CSASNPSGACEQYF.

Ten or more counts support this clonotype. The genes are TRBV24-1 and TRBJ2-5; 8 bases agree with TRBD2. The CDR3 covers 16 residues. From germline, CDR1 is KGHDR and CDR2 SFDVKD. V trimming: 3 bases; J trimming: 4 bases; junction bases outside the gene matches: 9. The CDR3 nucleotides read TGTGCCACCAGTGATCCGCGGGGGGCCCCGATAGAGACCCAGTACTTC. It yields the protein CATSDPRGAPIETQYF.

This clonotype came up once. CDR3 sequence reads: CSASADNEQYF. The CDR3 nucleotides are TGCAGTGCTAGTGCTGACAATGAGCAGTACTTC. This rearrangement joins TRBV20-1 to TRBJ2-7; D remains ambiguous. Germline CDR1 reads DFQATT; CDR2 reads SNEGSKA (reference sequence). The CDR3 sequence is 11 residues long. Trimming shortened V by 3 bases and J by 7 bases, and 10 bases separated the two germline ends.

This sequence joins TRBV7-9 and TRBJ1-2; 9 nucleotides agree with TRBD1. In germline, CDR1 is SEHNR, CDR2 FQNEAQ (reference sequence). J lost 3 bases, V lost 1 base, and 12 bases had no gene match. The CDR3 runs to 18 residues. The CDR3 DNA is TGTGCCAGCAGCTTAGGACTTAAGGGGGGACAGGGATACTATGGCTACACCTTC. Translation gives CASSLGLKGGQGYYGYTF.

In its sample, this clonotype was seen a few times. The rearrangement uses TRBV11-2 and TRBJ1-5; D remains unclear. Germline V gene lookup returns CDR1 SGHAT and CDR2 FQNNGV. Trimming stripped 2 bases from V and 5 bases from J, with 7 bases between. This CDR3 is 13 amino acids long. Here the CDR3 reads CASSLIQDQPQHF. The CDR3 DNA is TGTGCCAGCAGCTTAATTCAGGATCAGCCCCAGCATTTT.

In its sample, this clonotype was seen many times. The CDR3 DNA reads TGTGCCAGTACCGATTCGAGGGGTCCCACAAGGGAGACCCAGTACTTC. The encoded protein is CASTDSRGPTRETQYF. The chain has TRBV19 and TRBJ2-5; D may match TRBD1 or TRBD2 (5 bases each). V was shortened by 7 bases and J by 5 bases, with 23 bases between the two germline ends. There are 16 residues in the CDR3. Germline V gene lookup returns CDR1 LNHDA and CDR2 SQIVND (reference sequence). Full variable domain (outside the CDR3, taken from reference TRBV19 and TRBJ2-5): DGGITQSPKYLFRKEGQNVTLSCEQNLNHDAMYWYRQDPGQGLRLIYYSQIVNDFQKGDIAEGYSVSREKKESFPLTVTSAQKNPTAFYLCASTDSRGPTRETQYFGPGTRLLVL.

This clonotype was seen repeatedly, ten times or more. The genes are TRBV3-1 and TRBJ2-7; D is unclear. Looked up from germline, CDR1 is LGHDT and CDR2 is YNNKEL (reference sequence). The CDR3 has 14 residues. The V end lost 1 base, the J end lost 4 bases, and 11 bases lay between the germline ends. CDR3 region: CASSQGSLRYEQYF. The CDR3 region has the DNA TGTGCCAGCAGCCAAGGGAGTCTCCGATACGAGCAGTACTTC.

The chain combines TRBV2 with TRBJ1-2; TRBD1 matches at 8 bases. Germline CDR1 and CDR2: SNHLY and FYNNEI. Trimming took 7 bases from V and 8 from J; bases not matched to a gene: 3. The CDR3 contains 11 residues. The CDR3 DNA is TGTGCCAGCACTTGGACAGGGGGCTACACCTTC. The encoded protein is CASTWTGGYTF.

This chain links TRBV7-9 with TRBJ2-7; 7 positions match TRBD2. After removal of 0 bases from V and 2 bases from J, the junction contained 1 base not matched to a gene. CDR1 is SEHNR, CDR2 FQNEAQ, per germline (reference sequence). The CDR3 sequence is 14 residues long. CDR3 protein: CASSLAGLAYEQYF. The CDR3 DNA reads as TGTGCCAGCAGCTTAGCAGGACTAGCCTACGAGCAGTACTTC.

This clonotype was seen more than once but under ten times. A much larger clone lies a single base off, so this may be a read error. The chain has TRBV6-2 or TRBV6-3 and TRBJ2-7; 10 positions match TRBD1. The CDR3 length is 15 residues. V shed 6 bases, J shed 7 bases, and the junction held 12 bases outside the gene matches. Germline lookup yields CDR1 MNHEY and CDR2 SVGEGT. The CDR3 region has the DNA TGTGCCAGCAGACGGGGGACAGGGGTCACCCATGAGCAGTACTTC. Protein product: CASRRGTGVTHEQYF.

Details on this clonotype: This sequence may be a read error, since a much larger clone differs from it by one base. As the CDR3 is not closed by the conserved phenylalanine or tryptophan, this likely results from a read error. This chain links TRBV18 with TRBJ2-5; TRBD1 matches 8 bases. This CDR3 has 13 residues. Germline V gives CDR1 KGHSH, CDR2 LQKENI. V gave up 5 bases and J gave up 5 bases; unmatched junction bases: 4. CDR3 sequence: CASSSNRGETQYL. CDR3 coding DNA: TGTGCCAGCTCAAGTAACAGGGGGGAGACCCAGTACTTA.

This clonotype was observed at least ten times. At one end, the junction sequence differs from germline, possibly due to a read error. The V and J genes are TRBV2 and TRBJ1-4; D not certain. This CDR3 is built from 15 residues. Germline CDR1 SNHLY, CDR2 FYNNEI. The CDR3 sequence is CASSEDLVTNEKLFF. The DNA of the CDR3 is TGTGCCAGCAGCGAAGACCTTGTGACTAATGAAAAACTGTTTTTT.

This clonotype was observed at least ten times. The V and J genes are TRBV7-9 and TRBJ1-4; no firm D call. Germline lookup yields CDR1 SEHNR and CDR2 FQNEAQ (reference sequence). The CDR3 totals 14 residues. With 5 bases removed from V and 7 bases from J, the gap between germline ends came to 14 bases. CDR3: CASSPTLTGEKLFF. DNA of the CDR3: TGTGCCAGCAGCCCAACTCTGACTGGTGAAAAACTGTTTTTT.

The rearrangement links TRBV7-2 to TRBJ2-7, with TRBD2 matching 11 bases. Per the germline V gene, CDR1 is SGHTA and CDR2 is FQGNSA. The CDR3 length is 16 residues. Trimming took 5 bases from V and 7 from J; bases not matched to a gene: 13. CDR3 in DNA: TGTGCCAGCAGCAAAACCGGGACTAGCGGACACAATGAGCAGTACTTC. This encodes CASSKTGTSGHNEQYF. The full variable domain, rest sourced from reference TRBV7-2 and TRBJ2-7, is GAGVSQSPSNKVTEKGKDVELRCDPISGHTALYWYRQSLGQGLEFLIYFQGNSAPDKSGLPSDRFSAERTGGSVSTLTIQRTQQEDSAVYLCASSKTGTSGHNEQYFGPGTRLTVT.

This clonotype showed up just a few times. The CDR3 region is CASSLAVLGLENTEAFF. The DNA for the CDR3 is TGTGCCAGCAGCTTAGCGGTACTAGGGCTAGAGAACACTGAAGCTTTCTTT. The J gene is TRBJ1-1, the V gene TRBV7-9; D remains unclear. Per the germline V gene, CDR1 is SEHNR and CDR2 is FQNEAQ (reference sequence). The V and J ends lost 0 bases and 1 base respectively, with 15 bases between them. This CDR3 is 17 amino acids long.